The rows below give T cell receptor beta chains drawn from one sample of a study of control samples from healthy donors and cancer patients. Libraries were prepared by immunoSEQ multiplex PCR; TCRdb keeps only in-frame clonotypes and omits some of them. Of tens of thousands of clones listed, roughly 90% are singletons. The sequencing input was PBMCs. These receptors were taken from a man aged 50 or older with lung cancer. Each CDR3 is given with its conserved first and last residue. Fields, in order: V gene, D gene, J gene, clone size, CDR3 protein, CDR3 DNA. The D gene is left open where the match is weak. For some rows the clone size is stated as once, few or many, or as a class when expanded; others skip it.

TRBV6-5	NA	TRBJ1-3	NA	CASKLQGSSGNTIYF	TGTGCCAGCAAACTCCAGGGTAGCTCTGGAAACACCATATATTTT
TRBV6-5	NA	TRBJ2-3	NA	CASSRPATDTQYF	TGTGCCAGCAGTAGACCAGCGACAGATACGCAGTATTTT
TRBV5-1	NA	TRBJ2-5	NA	CASSLGGREATQYF	TGCGCCAGCAGCTTGGGTGGCAGGGAGGCGACCCAGTACTTC
TRBV7-9	NA	TRBJ1-5	NA	CASSSTEGGNQPQHF	TGTGCCAGCAGCTCGACGGAAGGAGGCAATCAGCCCCAGCATTTT
TRBV7-9	NA	TRBJ1-1	NA	CASSPTGNTEAFF	TGTGCCAGCAGCCCGACAGGGAACACTGAAGCTTTCTTT
TRBV19	TRBD1	TRBJ2-7	NA	CASSIRPGQVYEQYF	TGTGCCAGTAGTATCCGGCCGGGACAGGTATACGAGCAGTACTTC
TRBV3-1/TRBV3-2	NA	TRBJ2-1	NA	CASSHLAISFYNEQFF	TGTGCCAGCAGCCACCTAGCGATTTCTTTCTACAATGAGCAGTTCTTC
TRBV5-1	TRBD1	TRBJ2-7	NA	CARWKGSTLGQTFAPLYEQYF	TGCGCCAGGTGGAAGGGCTCGACATTGGGACAGACATTCGCCCCACTCTACGAGCAGTACTTC
TRBV19	NA	TRBJ1-1	NA	CASSIRGEGAEAFF	TGTGCCAGTAGTATAAGAGGGGAGGGGGCTGAAGCTTTCTTT
TRBV4-3	NA	TRBJ1-1	NA	CASSQDGPGLTEAFF	TGCGCCAGCAGCCAAGATGGTCCGGGGCTCACTGAAGCTTTCTTT
TRBV25-1	NA	TRBJ1-2	once	CASSESKTGDYGYTF	TGTGCCAGCAGTGAATCTAAAACGGGGGACTATGGCTACACCTTC
TRBV4-3	TRBD2	TRBJ2-3	NA	CASSQDLPLAGGPNTQYF	TGCGCCAGCAGCCAGGACCTCCCACTAGCGGGGGGCCCGAATACGCAGTATTTT
TRBV28	NA	TRBJ2-6	NA	CASSLSSGANVLTF	TGTGCCAGCAGTTTAAGCTCTGGGGCCAACGTCCTGACTTTC
TRBV20-1	TRBD1	TRBJ2-3	NA	CSASGTGGADTQYF	TGCAGTGCTAGTGGGACAGGGGGCGCAGATACGCAGTATTTT
TRBV7-2	NA	TRBJ2-2	NA	CASSPGLGGTGELFF	TGTGCCAGCAGCCCGGGATTGGGGGGAACCGGGGAGCTGTTTTTT
TRBV5-1	TRBD1	TRBJ1-5	NA	CASSQEGAQPQHF	TGCGCCAGCAGCCAGGAGGGGGCTCAGCCCCAGCATTTT
TRBV19	NA	TRBJ2-1	NA	CASSKSTIGSSPDYNEQFF	TGTGCCAGTAGTAAAAGTACCATCGGATCCTCGCCGGATTACAATGAGCAGTTCTTC
TRBV19	TRBD1	TRBJ1-5	NA	CASRETGGLPQHF	TGTGCCAGTAGGGAGACAGGGGGGCTGCCCCAGCATTTT
TRBV7-2	TRBD1	TRBJ1-3	NA	CASSPGQNSGNTIYF	TGTGCCAGCAGCCCGGGACAGAACTCTGGAAACACCATATATTTT
TRBV5-6	NA	TRBJ2-5	NA	CASSLQETQYF	TGTGCCAGCAGCCTCCAAGAGACCCAGTACTTC
TRBV19	NA	TRBJ1-1	NA	CASSVRLGNTEAFF	TGTGCCAGTAGTGTTCGACTGGGGAACACTGAAGCTTTCTTT
TRBV27	TRBD1	TRBJ2-7	NA	CASRLGQGETYEQYF	TGTGCCAGCAGACTGGGACAGGGGGAAACCTACGAGCAGTACTTC
TRBV7-2	TRBD1	TRBJ1-2	NA	CASNDGDSYGYTF	TGTGCCAGCAACGACGGGGACAGCTATGGCTACACCTTC
TRBV23-1	NA	TRBJ2-7	NA	CARVDYEQYF	TGCGCCAGGGTGGATTACGAGCAGTACTTC
TRBV11-2	NA	TRBJ1-3	NA	CASSLGGSGNTIYF	TGTGCCAGCAGCTTAGGAGGGTCTGGAAACACCATATATTTT
TRBV5-1	NA	TRBJ2-7	once	CASSLDSRYEQYF	TGCGCCAGCAGCTTGGACAGCCGCTACGAGCAGTACTTC
TRBV14	TRBD2	TRBJ2-3	NA	CASRPTSGNYNTQYF	TGTGCCAGCAGACCGACTAGCGGAAACTACAATACGCAGTATTTT
TRBV7-9	NA	TRBJ1-1	NA	CASSLAGGPAFF	TGTGCCAGCAGCTTAGCCGGGGGGCCGGCTTTCTTT
TRBV7-2	TRBD2	TRBJ2-1	NA	CASSSNAGGLDNEQFF	TGTGCCAGCAGCTCAAACGCGGGGGGGCTTGACAATGAGCAGTTCTTC
TRBV28	NA	TRBJ1-2	NA	CASNLPRGYGYTF	TGTGCCAGCAACCTACCTAGGGGGTATGGCTACACCTTC
TRBV7-6	NA	TRBJ1-2	NA	CASSLGGGGNYGYTF	TGTGCCAGCAGCTTAGGGGGAGGCGGGAACTATGGCTACACCTTC
TRBV3-1/TRBV3-2	NA	TRBJ1-1	NA	CASSPPGRGRSFF	TGTGCCAGCAGCCCCCCCGGCCGCGGCAGGTCTTTCTTT
TRBV7-9	NA	TRBJ2-5	NA	CASSLGTAEETQYF	TGTGCCAGCAGCTTAGGGACGGCAGAAGAGACCCAGTACTTC
TRBV30	NA	TRBJ1-1	NA	CAWSRALVSQGNTEAFF	TGTGCCTGGAGTAGGGCCTTGGTGTCTCAGGGGAACACTGAAGCTTTCTTT
TRBV5-4	TRBD1	TRBJ1-2	NA	CASSRRQGVYGYTF	TGTGCCAGCAGTAGGCGACAGGGGGTATATGGCTACACCTTC
TRBV5-8	TRBD2	TRBJ2-3	NA	CASSRLAEDTQYF	TGTGCCAGCAGCCGACTAGCGGAAGATACGCAGTATTTT
TRBV11-2	NA	TRBJ1-4	NA	CASSFGQTNEKLFF	TGTGCCAGCAGCTTCGGACAGACAAATGAAAAACTGTTTTTT
TRBV7-2	NA	TRBJ1-1	NA	CASSLGAGMGQRGAFF	TGTGCCAGCAGCTTAGGGGCTGGGATGGGGCAGCGAGGAGCTTTCTTT
TRBV27	NA	TRBJ2-7	NA	CASSSSRNSYEQYF	TGTGCCAGCAGTTCATCCAGAAACTCCTACGAGCAGTACTTC
TRBV10-3	TRBD1	TRBJ2-5	once	CAISEPANGQGPKYF	TGTGCCATCAGTGAGCCGGCAAACGGACAGGGGCCGAAGTACTTC
TRBV6-2/TRBV6-3	NA	TRBJ2-3	NA	CASSYNRGATDTQYF	TGTGCCAGCAGTTATAACCGGGGGGCAACAGATACGCAGTATTTT
TRBV3-1/TRBV3-2	NA	TRBJ1-2	NA	CASSRISTDGYTF	TGTGCCAGCAGCCGCATATCCACGGACGGCTACACCTTC
TRBV6-4	NA	TRBJ1-6	NA	CASSDTNHSPLHF	TGTGCCAGCAGTGACACCAACCATTCACCCCTCCACTTT
TRBV5-1	NA	TRBJ2-2	NA	CASSLASGTTGELFF	TGCGCCAGCAGCTTGGCCAGTGGGACCACCGGGGAGCTGTTTTTT
TRBV28	NA	TRBJ1-1	NA	CASSSHQNTEAFF	TGTGCCAGCAGTTCCCATCAGAACACTGAAGCTTTCTTT
TRBV7-2	NA	TRBJ2-2	few	CASSLVLKTGELFF	TGTGCCAGCAGCTTAGTTTTAAAAACCGGGGAGCTGTTTTTT
TRBV7-9	NA	TRBJ1-2	NA	CASSLESAYGYTF	TGTGCCAGCAGCTTAGAGTCCGCGTATGGCTACACCTTC
TRBV18	NA	TRBJ1-1	few	CASSPGKRATEAFF	TGTGCCAGCTCACCTGGGAAGAGGGCCACTGAAGCTTTCTTT
TRBV12-5	NA	TRBJ2-5	NA	CASGLERQASETQYF	TGTGCTAGTGGTTTGGAACGACAGGCGTCAGAGACCCAGTACTTC
TRBV10-3	NA	TRBJ2-7	NA	CAISARDNSYEQYF	TGTGCCATCAGTGCCCGGGACAACTCCTACGAGCAGTACTTC
TRBV5-6	NA	TRBJ1-2	NA	CASSPRNYGYTF	TGTGCCAGCAGCCCACGTAACTATGGCTACACCTTC
TRBV25-1	NA	TRBJ1-4	NA	CASSEGTTTNEKLFF	TGTGCCAGCAGTGAGGGGACTACGACTAATGAAAAACTGTTTTTT
TRBV14	NA	TRBJ1-1	once	CASSQDWGNTEAFF	TGTGCCAGCAGCCAAGACTGGGGGAACACTGAAGCTTTCTTT
TRBV6-1	NA	TRBJ1-5	once	CASSERGQPSQPQHF	TGTGCCAGCAGTGAAAGGGGCCAGCCCTCACAGCCCCAGCATTTT
TRBV5-5	TRBD2	TRBJ2-7	medium-sized	CASSSSLRTSGASRLYEQYF	TGTGCCAGCAGCTCAAGTCTACGAACTAGCGGGGCGTCCCGCCTCTACGAGCAGTACTTC
TRBV9	NA	TRBJ2-7	once	CASGDYEQYF	TGTGCCAGCGGAGACTACGAGCAGTACTTC
TRBV7-2	TRBD1	TRBJ1-2	NA	CASSSSGTGSYGYTF	TGTGCCAGCAGCTCCTCCGGGACAGGTTCCTATGGCTACACCTTC
TRBV11-2	TRBD2	TRBJ2-3	NA	CASSSGTSLEKDTQYF	TGTGCCAGCAGCTCAGGGACTAGCCTGGAAAAAGATACGCAGTATTTT
TRBV7-9	NA	TRBJ2-1	NA	CASSYGTDPRNEQFF	TGTGCCAGCAGCTACGGGACGGATCCCAGGAATGAGCAGTTCTTC